This TCR beta chain was profiled in a study of human T cells and chemical hapten exposure. Whole-study context: Diphenylcyclopropenone, dosed weekly to the scalp, was given to patients throughout the roughly 25-week study.

Unique molecular identifiers were linked by the library to individual cDNA molecules. TCRdb used MiXCR to reprocess the RACE reads, holding one entry per CDR3 protein. Of 350,000 to 450,000 distinct CDR3 sequences listed, 5.1% are singletons. This clonotype showed up just a few times. The time point: pre-sensitization, week 0. Treatment noted: therapeutic diphenylcyclopropenone sensitization with weekly scalp DPC. Alopecia patients between 18 and 70 years old and suitable for DPC were used as donors. Sequenced here: whole blood, sampled in connection with sensitization to the hapten diphenylcyclopropenone (DPC). The TCR originated in a woman between 50 and 59 years old with alopecia areata. Some clones in this sample may be carry-over from other donors' samples.

CDR3 bases: TGTGCCAGCAGCTCTCTGAGTCAGACTAATGAAAAACTGTTTTTT. Encoded protein: CASSSLSQTNEKLFF. V usage is TRBV7-9 and J usage is TRBJ1-4, with D uncertain. With 4 bases removed from V and 2 bases from J, the gap between germline ends came to 11 bases. Germline V gene data show CDR1 as SEHNR and CDR2 as FQNEAQ (reference sequence). The CDR3 totals 15 residues.